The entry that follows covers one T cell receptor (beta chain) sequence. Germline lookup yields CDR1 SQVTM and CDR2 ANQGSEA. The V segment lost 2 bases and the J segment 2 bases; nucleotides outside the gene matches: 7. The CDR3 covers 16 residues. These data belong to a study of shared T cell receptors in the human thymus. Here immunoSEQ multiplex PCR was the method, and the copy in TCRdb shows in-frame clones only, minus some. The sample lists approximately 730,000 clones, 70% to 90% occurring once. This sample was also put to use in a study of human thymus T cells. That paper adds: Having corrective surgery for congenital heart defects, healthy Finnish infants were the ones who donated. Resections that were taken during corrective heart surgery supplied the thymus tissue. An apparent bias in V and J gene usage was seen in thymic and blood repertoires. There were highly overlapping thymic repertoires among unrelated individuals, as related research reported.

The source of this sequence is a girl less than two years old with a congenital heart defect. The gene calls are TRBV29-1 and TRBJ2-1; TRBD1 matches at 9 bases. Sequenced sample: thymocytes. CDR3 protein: CSVENRGPDPYNEQFF. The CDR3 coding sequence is TGCAGCGTTGAAAACAGGGGGCCCGACCCCTACAATGAGCAGTTCTTC.